Each of the 19 T cell receptor beta chains below was sequenced from the same sample in a study of blood T cells in healthy people across ages. Alongside a J-beta primer mix, a sample-barcoded 5' primer served in a second PCR lasting about 7 to 11 cycles. TCRdb analysed the 5' RACE reads with MiXCR anew, one entry per CDR3 protein. The sample contains 250,000 to 300,000 distinct CDR3 sequences, roughly 29% of which appear only once. Material: blood. These receptors all stem from a woman in her 70s in good health.

There are many counts of this clonotype. The CDR3 DNA sequence: TGCGCCAGCAGCTTGCAACGGAGTGATGAGACCCAGTACTTC. Translated, it gives CASSLQRSDETQYF. This chain uses TRBV5-1 with TRBJ2-5; D remains ambiguous. Germline V gives CDR1 SGHRS, CDR2 YFSETQ. Trimming cost V 1 base and J 5 bases, with 12 bases left between them. The CDR3 is made up of 14 amino acids.

J is TRBJ2-5 and V is TRBV11-1; either TRBD1 or TRBD2 may supply D (6 bases each). There are 16 residues in the CDR3. Germline CDR1 and CDR2: SGHAT and FQDESV (reference sequence). Trimming removed 5 bases at V and 5 bases at J, with 21 bases between. CDR3 loop: CASSKGGGNKKETQYF. DNA of the CDR3: TGTGCCAGCAGCAAAGGGGGAGGAAACAAGAAGGAGACCCAGTACTTC.

This clonotype was recorded a few times. CDR3 in amino acids: CASSGQLSGRRETQYF. The CDR3 DNA follows: TGTGCCAGCAGTGGTCAGCTGTCAGGGAGGAGAGAGACCCAGTACTTC. The chain links TRBV12-3 or TRBV12-4 to TRBJ2-5; D is possibly TRBD2 (6 bases). Trimming pared 5 bases from V and 4 bases from J, leaving 20 bases between. The CDR3 covers 16 residues.

The chain uses TRBV28 and TRBJ2-7; D is ambiguous. CDR3 length equals 14 residues. V was shortened by 5 bases and J by 2 bases, with 13 bases between the two germline ends. In germline, CDR1 is MDHEN, CDR2 SYDVKM. This chain's CDR3 is CASSGAALTYEQYF. CDR3 coding DNA: TGTGCCAGCAGTGGCGCGGCTTTAACCTACGAGCAGTACTTC.

The V call is TRBV6-5, the J call TRBJ2-1; the match to TRBD2 covers 11 bases. With V trimmed by 7 bases and J by 8 bases, 7 bases remained unmatched. The CDR3 has 14 residues. From germline, CDR1 is MNHEY and CDR2 SVGAGI. The CDR3 loop is CASTKVAGGHEQFF. CDR3 coding DNA: TGTGCCAGCACTAAGGTAGCGGGGGGGCATGAGCAGTTCTTC.

In the case of this clonotype: No conserved phenylalanine or tryptophan is present at the end of the CDR3, so a read error is the likely explanation. The V and J genes are TRBV28 and TRBJ2-5, with D perhaps matching TRBD1 (6 bases). With the DNA end fitting TRBJ2-7 better, the J assignment may be wrong. Germline assignment: CDR1 MDHEN and CDR2 SYDVKM. The CDR3 is made up of 15 amino acids. Written as DNA, the CDR3 is TGTGCCAGCAGGACCGGACAGACAGTTCAGAACGAGCAGTACCTC. This gives the protein CASRTGQTVQNEQYL.

The V and J genes are TRBV14 and TRBJ2-2, with no clear D. Trimming stripped 1 base from V and 6 bases from J, with 12 bases between. Per the germline V gene, CDR1 is SGHDN and CDR2 is FVKESK. This CDR3 has 15 amino acids. The CDR3 reads CASSQGLLRAGELFF. The CDR3 DNA reads TGTGCCAGCAGCCAAGGTCTCTTAAGGGCCGGGGAGCTGTTTTTT.

This clonotype turned up a few times. The chain links TRBV9 to TRBJ2-2; the match to TRBD1 covers 8 bases. Germline V gene lookup returns CDR1 SGDLS and CDR2 YYNGEE. This CDR3 comprises 15 residues. J lost 0 bases, V lost 5 bases, and 3 bases had no gene match. The CDR3 sequence: CASRSDRANTGELFF. The DNA for the CDR3 is TGTGCCAGCAGGTCGGACAGGGCGAACACCGGGGAGCTGTTTTTT.

This CDR3 is CASRPRGGQPQHF. The CDR3 DNA follows: TGTGCCAGCCGACCCAGGGGAGGTCAGCCCCAGCATTTT. This rearrangement joins TRBV28 to TRBJ1-5; D is possibly TRBD1 (6 bases). CDR1 and CDR2 (germline): MDHEN, SYDVKM. The CDR3 is 13 amino acids. V gave up 8 bases and J gave up 6 bases, with 14 bases separating them.

The chain joins TRBV5-5 to TRBJ2-5; the D gene could be TRBD1 or TRBD2 (5 bases each). The germline V gene has CDR1 SGHKS and CDR2 YYEKEE (reference sequence). The CDR3 runs to 15 residues. With 2 bases removed from V and 7 bases from J, the gap between germline ends came to 18 bases. The CDR3 loop reads CASSFPRDDLRTQYF. CDR3 bases: TGTGCCAGCAGCTTCCCCCGGGACGACCTGCGGACCCAGTACTTC.

This clonotype showed up just a few times. The CDR3 reads CASSGTRWGETQYF. In nucleotides, the CDR3 is TGTGCCAGTTCGGGTACAAGATGGGGAGAGACCCAGTACTTC. The chain employs TRBV12-3 or TRBV12-4 and TRBJ2-5; D unresolved. V was pared by 9 bases and J by 4 bases, with 18 bases between. The CDR3 consists of 14 residues.

This clonotype appeared a few times. The rearrangement uses TRBV6-5 and TRBJ1-1; TRBD1 might be the D (5 bases). Trimming left V 6 bases short and J 1 base short, with 12 bases between. This CDR3 contains 14 residues. The germline gives CDR1 MNHEY, CDR2 SVGAGI. The chain's CDR3 is CASRGFGGNTEAFF. The DNA for the CDR3 is TGTGCCAGCAGGGGGTTTGGGGGGAACACTGAAGCTTTCTTT.

The rearrangement uses TRBV3-1 and TRBJ1-5, with D hard to call. V was cut by 4 bases and J by 1 base, with 11 bases left in between. In germline, CDR1 is LGHDT, CDR2 YNNKEL (reference sequence). This CDR3 has 15 amino acids. In DNA form, the CDR3 reads TGTGCCAGCAGCCCCGACACGGCCAGCAATCAGCCCCAGCATTTT. Translated: CASSPDTASNQPQHF.

This clonotype was seen a handful of times. This chain links TRBV7-2 with TRBJ2-3; unclear D gene. V was clipped by 3 bases and J by 2 bases, with 9 bases between them. Per the germline V gene, CDR1 is SGHTA and CDR2 is FQGNSA. The CDR3 loop spans 14 amino acids. CDR3 in DNA: TGTGCCAGCAGCTTCGTACTATCCACAGATACGCAGTATTTT. It is translated as CASSFVLSTDTQYF.

In its sample, this clonotype was seen once. The CDR3 protein is CSVEEMGWGQSASTDTQYF. CDR3 bases: TGCAGCGTTGAAGAAATGGGGTGGGGACAGTCAGCTAGCACAGATACGCAGTATTTT. This chain connects TRBV29-1 to TRBJ2-3; TRBD1 agrees at 7 bases. Trimming at V came to 0 bases and at J to 0 bases, leaving 15 bases not matched to a gene. Germline V gene data show CDR1 as SQVTM and CDR2 as ANQGSEA. The CDR3 sequence is 19 residues long.

The chain joins TRBV6-2 or TRBV6-3 to TRBJ2-4, with unresolved D. CDR1 and CDR2 from the germline V gene are MNHEY and SVGEGT. V was shortened by 1 base and J by 6 bases, with 1 base between the two germline ends. The CDR3 runs 11 residues. This CDR3 reads CASSYLNIQYF. CDR3 DNA sequence: TGTGCCAGCAGTTACTTAAACATTCAGTACTTC.

The chain recombines TRBV9 with TRBJ2-5; TRBD2 aligns across 7 bases. V trimming: 0 bases; J trimming: 11 bases; junction bases outside the gene matches: 10. CDR1 and CDR2 (germline): SGDLS, YYNGEE. There are 14 residues in the CDR3. CDR3 amino acids: CASSVAGRDREQYF. In DNA form, the CDR3 reads TGTGCCAGCAGCGTAGCGGGGAGGGATCGGGAGCAGTACTTC. Based on the CDR3 plus reference TRBV9 and TRBJ2-5, the full variable domain is DSGVTQTPKHLITATGQRVTLRCSPRSGDLSVYWYQQSLDQGLQFLIQYYNGEERAKGNILERFSAQQFPDLHSELNLSSLELGDSALYFCASSVAGRDREQYFGPGTRLLVL.

In this sample, this clonotype turned up once. The rearrangement links TRBV28 to TRBJ2-5; D call uncertain. Germline V lookup: CDR1 MDHEN, CDR2 SYDVKM. The V end lost 6 bases, the J end lost 5 bases, and 19 bases lay between the germline ends. The CDR3 spans 15 residues. The CDR3 DNA follows: TGTGCCAGCAGACCGCCTAAGAGCCCTTGGGAGACCCAGTACTTC. Amino acid sequence: CASRPPKSPWETQYF.

The V gene is TRBV5-1, the J gene TRBJ2-1; the match to TRBD2 covers 11 bases. This CDR3 is 16 amino acids long. After removal of 3 bases from V and 8 bases from J, the junction contained 10 bases not matched to a gene. Germline CDR1 SGHRS, CDR2 YFSETQ. CDR3 in DNA: TGCGCCAGCAGCTCCCCTAGCGGGGGGCCTACGGATGAGCAGTTCTTC. Translating gives CASSSPSGGPTDEQFF. Full variable domain (missing parts from reference TRBV5-1 and TRBJ2-1): KAGVTQTPRYLIKTRGQQVTLSCSPISGHRSVSWYQQTPGQGLQFLFEYFSETQRNKGNFPGRFSGRQFSNSRSEMNVSTLELGDSALYLCASSSPSGGPTDEQFFGPGTRLTVL.